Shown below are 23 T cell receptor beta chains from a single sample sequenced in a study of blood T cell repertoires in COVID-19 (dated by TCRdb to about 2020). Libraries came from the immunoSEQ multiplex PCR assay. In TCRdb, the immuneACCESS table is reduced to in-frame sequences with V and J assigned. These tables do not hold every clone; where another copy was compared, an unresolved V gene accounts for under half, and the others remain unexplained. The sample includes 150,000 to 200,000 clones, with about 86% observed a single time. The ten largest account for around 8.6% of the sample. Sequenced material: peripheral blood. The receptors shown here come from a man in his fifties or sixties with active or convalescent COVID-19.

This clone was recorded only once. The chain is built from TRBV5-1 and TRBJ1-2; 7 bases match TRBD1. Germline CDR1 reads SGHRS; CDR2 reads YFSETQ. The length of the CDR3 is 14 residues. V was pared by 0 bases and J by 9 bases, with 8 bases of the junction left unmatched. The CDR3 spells CASSLGLRQGSYTF. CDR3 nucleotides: TGCGCCAGCAGCTTGGGACTGAGACAGGGTAGCTACACCTTC.

The CDR3 coding sequence is TGTGCCAGCAGCCGTCCGGGACACCCCACAGATACGCAGTATTTT. This codes for CASSRPGHPTDTQYF. V gene TRBV7-9 combines with J gene TRBJ2-3, with a weak D call TRBD1 (6 bases). This CDR3 spans 15 amino acids. V lost 5 bases and J lost 2, with 14 bases in between. The germline CDR1 and CDR2 sequences are SEHNR and FQNEAQ (reference sequence).

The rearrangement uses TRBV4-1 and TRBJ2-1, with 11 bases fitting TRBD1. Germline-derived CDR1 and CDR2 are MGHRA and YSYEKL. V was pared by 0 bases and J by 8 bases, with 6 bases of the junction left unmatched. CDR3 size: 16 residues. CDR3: CASSQEWTGGGDEQFF. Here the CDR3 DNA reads TGCGCCAGCAGCCAAGAATGGACAGGGGGCGGGGATGAGCAGTTCTTC.

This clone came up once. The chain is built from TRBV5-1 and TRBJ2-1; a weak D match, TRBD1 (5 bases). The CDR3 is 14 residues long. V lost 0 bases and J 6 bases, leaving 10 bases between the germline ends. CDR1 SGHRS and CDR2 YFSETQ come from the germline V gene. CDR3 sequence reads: CASSLVQERNEQFF. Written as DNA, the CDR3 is TGCGCCAGCAGCTTGGTACAGGAACGCAATGAGCAGTTCTTC.

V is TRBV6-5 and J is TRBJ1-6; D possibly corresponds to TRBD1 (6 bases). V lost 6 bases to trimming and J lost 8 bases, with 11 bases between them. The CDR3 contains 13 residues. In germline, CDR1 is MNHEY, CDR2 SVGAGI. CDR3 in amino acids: CASSQNRDSPLHF. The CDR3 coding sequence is TGTGCCAGCAGCCAAAACAGGGATTCACCCCTCCACTTT.

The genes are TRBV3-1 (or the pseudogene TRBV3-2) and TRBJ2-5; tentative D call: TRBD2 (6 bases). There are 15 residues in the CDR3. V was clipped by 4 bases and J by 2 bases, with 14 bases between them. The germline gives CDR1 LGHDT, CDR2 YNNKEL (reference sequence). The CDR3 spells CASSPGVSGQETQYF. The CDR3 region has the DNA TGTGCCAGCAGCCCTGGAGTTAGCGGACAAGAGACCCAGTACTTC.

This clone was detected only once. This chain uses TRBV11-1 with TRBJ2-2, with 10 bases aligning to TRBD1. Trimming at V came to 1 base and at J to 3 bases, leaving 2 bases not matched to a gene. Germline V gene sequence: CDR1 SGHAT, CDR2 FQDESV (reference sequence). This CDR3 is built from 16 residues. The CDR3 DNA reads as TGTGCCAGCAGCTTAGGGGACAGGGGTGACACCGGGGAGCTGTTTTTT. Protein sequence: CASSLGDRGDTGELFF.

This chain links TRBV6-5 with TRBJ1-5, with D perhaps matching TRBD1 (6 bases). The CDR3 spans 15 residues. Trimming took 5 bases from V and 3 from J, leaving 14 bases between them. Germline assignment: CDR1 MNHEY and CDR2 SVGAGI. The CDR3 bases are TGTGCCAGCAGTACTCTCGGGACACTCAATCAGCCCCAGCATTTT. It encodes CASSTLGTLNQPQHF.

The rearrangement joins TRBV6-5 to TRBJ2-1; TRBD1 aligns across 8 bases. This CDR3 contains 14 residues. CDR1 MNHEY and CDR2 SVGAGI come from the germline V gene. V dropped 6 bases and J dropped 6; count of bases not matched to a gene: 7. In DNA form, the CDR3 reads TGTGCCAGCAGCCAGGGACAGGACCCCAATGAGCAGTTCTTC. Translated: CASSQGQDPNEQFF.

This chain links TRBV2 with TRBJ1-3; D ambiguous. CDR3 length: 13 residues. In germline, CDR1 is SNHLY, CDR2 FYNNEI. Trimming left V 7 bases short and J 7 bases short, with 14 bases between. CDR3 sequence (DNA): TGTGCCAGCACCCCGACACTTTGGAACACCATATATTTT. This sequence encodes CASTPTLWNTIYF.

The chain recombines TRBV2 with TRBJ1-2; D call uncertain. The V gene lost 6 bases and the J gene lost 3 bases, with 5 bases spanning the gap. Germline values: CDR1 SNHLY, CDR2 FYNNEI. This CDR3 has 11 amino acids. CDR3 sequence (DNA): TGTGCCAGCAGGCGAGACTATGGCTACACCTTC. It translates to CASRRDYGYTF.

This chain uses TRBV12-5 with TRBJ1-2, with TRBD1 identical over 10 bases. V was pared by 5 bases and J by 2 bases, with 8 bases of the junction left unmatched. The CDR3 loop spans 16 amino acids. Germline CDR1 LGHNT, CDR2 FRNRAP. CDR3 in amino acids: CASGRSDRGPNYGYTF. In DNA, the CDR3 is TGTGCTAGTGGTCGGTCCGACAGGGGGCCCAACTATGGCTACACCTTC.

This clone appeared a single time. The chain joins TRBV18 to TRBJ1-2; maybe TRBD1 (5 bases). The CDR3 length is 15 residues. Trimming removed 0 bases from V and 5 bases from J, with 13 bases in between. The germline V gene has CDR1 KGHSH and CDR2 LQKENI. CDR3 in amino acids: CASSPPVSQVYGYTF. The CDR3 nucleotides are TGTGCCAGCTCACCACCGGTATCACAGGTGTATGGCTACACCTTC.

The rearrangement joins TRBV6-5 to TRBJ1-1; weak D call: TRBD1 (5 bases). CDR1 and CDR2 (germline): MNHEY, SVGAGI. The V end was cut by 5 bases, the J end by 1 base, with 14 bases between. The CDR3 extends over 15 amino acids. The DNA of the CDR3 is TGTGCCAGCAGTCTCTATGGGGGAGGGAACACTGAAGCTTTCTTT. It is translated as CASSLYGGGNTEAFF.

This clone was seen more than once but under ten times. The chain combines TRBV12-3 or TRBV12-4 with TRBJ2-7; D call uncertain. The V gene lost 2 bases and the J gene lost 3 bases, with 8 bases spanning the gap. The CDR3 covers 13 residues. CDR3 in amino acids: CASSLSSGYEQYF. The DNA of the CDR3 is TGTGCCAGCAGTTTAAGCTCAGGCTACGAGCAGTACTTC.

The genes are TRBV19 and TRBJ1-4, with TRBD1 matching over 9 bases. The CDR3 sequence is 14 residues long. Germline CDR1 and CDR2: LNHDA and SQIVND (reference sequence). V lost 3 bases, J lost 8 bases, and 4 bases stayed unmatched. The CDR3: CASSMNRGQEKLFF. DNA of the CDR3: TGTGCCAGTAGTATGAACAGGGGGCAGGAAAAACTGTTTTTT.

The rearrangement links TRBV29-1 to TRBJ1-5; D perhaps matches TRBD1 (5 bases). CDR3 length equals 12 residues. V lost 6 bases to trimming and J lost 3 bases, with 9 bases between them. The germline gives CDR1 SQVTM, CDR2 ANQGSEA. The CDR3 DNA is TGCAGCGTGACAGACCCCAATCAGCCCCAGCATTTT. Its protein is CSVTDPNQPQHF. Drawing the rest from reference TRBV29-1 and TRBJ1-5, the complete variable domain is SAVISQKPSRDICQRGTSLTIQCQVDSQVTMMFWYRQQPGQSLTLIATANQGSEATYESGFVIDKFPISRPNLTFSTLTVSNMSPEDSSIYLCSVTDPNQPQHFGDGTRLSIL.

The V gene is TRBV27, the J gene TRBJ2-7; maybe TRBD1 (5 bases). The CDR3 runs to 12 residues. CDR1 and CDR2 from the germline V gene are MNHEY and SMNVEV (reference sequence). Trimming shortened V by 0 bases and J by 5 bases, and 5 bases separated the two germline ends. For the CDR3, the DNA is TGTGCCAGCAGTTTATCAGGGGACGAGCAGTACTTC. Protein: CASSLSGDEQYF.

CDR3 sequence: CASRQSGGTEAFF. The CDR3 DNA reads TGTGCCAGCAGGCAGAGCGGGGGCACTGAAGCTTTCTTT. V and J are TRBV11-2 and TRBJ1-1; D perhaps matches TRBD1 (5 bases). Trimming removed 6 bases at V and 4 bases at J, with 12 bases between. The CDR3 spans 13 residues. The germline gives CDR1 SGHAT, CDR2 FQNNGV. Combining the CDR3 with reference TRBV11-2 and TRBJ1-1 gives the whole variable domain EAGVAQSPRYKIIEKRQSVAFWCNPISGHATLYWYQQILGQGPKLLIQFQNNGVVDDSQLPKDRFSAERLKGVDSTLKIQPAKLEDSAVYLCASRQSGGTEAFFGQGTRLTVV.

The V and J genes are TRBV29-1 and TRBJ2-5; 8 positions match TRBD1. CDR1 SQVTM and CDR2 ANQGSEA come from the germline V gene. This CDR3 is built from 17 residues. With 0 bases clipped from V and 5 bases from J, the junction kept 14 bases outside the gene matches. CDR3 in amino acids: CSVEETLGTGGGETQYF. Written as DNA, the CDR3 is TGCAGCGTTGAAGAGACGTTGGGGACAGGTGGGGGGGAGACCCAGTACTTC. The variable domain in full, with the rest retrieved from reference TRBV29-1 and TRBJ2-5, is SAVISQKPSRDICQRGTSLTIQCQVDSQVTMMFWYRQQPGQSLTLIATANQGSEATYESGFVIDKFPISRPNLTFSTLTVSNMSPEDSSIYLCSVEETLGTGGGETQYFGPGTRLLVL.

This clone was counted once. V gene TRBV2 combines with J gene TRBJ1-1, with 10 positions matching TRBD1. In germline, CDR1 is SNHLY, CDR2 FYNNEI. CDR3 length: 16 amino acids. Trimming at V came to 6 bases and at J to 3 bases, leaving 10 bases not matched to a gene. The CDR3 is CASRESAGTGDTEAFF. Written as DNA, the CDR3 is TGTGCCAGCAGAGAAAGTGCCGGGACAGGGGACACTGAAGCTTTCTTT.

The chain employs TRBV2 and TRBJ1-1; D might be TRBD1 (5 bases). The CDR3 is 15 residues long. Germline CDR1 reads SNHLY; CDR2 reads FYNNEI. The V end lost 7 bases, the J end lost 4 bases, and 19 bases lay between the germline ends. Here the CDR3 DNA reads TGTGCCAGCAAACCGGGACTCGGGTCAAGCACTGAAGCTTTCTTT. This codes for CASKPGLGSSTEAFF. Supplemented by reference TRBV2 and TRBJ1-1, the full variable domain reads EPEVTQTPSHQVTQMGQEVILRCVPISNHLYFYWYRQILGQKVEFLVSFYNNEISEKSEIFDDQFSVERPDGSNFTLKIRSTKLEDSAMYFCASKPGLGSSTEAFFGQGTRLTVV.

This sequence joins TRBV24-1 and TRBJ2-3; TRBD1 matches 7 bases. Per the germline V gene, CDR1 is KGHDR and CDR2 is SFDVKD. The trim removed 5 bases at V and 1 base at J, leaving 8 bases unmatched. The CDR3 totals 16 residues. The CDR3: CATSGAQGMGTDTQYF. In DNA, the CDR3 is TGTGCCACCAGTGGTGCACAGGGGATGGGCACAGATACGCAGTATTTT.